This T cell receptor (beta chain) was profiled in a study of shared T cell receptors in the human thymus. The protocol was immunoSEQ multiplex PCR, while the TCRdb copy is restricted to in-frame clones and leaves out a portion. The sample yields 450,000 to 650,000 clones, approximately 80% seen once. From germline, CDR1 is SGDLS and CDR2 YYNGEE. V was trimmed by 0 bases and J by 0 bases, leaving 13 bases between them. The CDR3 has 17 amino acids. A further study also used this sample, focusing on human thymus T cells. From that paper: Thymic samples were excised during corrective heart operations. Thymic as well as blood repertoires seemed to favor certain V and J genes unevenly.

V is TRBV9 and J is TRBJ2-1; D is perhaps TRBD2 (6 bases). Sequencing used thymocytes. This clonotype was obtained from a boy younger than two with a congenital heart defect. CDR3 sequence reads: CASSVGAGRSSYNEQFF. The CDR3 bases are TGTGCCAGCAGCGTAGGAGCGGGTAGGAGCTCCTACAATGAGCAGTTCTTC.